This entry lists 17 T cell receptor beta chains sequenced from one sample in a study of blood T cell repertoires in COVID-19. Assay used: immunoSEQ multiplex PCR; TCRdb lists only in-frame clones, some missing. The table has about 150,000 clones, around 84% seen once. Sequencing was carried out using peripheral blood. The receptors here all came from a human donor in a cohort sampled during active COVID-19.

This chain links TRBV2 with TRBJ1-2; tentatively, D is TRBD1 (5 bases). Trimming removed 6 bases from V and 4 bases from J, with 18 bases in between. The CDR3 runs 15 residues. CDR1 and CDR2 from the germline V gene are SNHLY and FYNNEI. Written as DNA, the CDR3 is TGTGCCAGCAGCGCGCGGGACGGATTTTTCTATGGCTACACCTTC. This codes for CASSARDGFFYGYTF.

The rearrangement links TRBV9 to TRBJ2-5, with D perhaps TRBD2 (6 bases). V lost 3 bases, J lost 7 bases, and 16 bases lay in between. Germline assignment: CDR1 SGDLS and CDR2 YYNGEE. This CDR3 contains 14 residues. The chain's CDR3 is CASSAGPLEGTQYF. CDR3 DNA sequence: TGTGCCAGCAGCGCCGGGCCCTTGGAGGGGACCCAGTACTTC.

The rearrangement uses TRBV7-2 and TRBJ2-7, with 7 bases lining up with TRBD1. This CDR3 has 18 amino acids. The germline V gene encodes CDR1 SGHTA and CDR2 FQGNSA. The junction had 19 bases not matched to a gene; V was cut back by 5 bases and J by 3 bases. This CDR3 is CASSPLGQQLSFFYEQYF. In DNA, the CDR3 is TGTGCCAGCAGCCCCTTGGGACAGCAACTCTCTTTCTTCTACGAGCAGTACTTC.

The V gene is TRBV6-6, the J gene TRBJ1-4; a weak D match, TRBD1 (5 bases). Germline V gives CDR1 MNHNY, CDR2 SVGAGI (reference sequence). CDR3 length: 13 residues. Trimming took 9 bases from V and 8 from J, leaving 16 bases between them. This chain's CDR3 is CASYTWEGEKLFF. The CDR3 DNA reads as TGTGCCAGTTACACTTGGGAGGGGGAAAAACTGTTTTTT.

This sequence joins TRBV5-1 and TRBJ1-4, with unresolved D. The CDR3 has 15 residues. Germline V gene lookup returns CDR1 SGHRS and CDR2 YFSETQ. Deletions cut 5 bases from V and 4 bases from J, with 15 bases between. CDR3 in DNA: TGCGCCAGCAGTCCCTTAGGAGGGCGTAATGAAAAACTGTTTTTT. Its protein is CASSPLGGRNEKLFF.

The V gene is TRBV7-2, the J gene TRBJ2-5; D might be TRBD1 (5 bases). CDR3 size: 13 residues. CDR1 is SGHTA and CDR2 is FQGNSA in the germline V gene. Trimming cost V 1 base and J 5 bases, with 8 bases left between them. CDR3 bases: TGTGCCAGCAGCTTAGGCAGGGTGGAGACCCAGTACTTC. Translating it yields CASSLGRVETQYF.

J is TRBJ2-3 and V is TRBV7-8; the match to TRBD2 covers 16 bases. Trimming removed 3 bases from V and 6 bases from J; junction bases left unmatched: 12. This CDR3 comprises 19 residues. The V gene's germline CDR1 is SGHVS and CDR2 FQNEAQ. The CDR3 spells CASSFLFFGTSGGVDTQYF. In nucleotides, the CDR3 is TGTGCCAGCAGCTTCCTTTTTTTCGGGACTAGCGGGGGGGTGGATACGCAGTATTTT.

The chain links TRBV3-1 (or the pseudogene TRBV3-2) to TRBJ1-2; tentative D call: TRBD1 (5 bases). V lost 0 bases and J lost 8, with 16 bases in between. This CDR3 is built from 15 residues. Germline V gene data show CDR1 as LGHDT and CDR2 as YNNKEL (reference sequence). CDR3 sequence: CASSQDSTAAMGYTF. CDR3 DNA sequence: TGTGCCAGCAGCCAAGATTCGACAGCAGCTATGGGCTACACCTTC.

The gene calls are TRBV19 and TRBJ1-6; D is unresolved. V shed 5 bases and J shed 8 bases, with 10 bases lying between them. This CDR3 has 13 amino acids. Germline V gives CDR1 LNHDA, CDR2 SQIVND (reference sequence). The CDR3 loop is CASSGLSDSPLHF. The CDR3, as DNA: TGTGCCAGTAGTGGCTTATCAGATTCACCCCTCCACTTT.

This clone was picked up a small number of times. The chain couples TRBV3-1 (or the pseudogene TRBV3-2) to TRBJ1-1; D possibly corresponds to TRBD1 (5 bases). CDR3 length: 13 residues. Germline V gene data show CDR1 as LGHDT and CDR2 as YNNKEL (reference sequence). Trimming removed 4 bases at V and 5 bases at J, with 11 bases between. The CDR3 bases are TGTGCCAGCAGCCCGGCAGGGAGGACTGAAGCTTTCTTT. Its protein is CASSPAGRTEAFF.

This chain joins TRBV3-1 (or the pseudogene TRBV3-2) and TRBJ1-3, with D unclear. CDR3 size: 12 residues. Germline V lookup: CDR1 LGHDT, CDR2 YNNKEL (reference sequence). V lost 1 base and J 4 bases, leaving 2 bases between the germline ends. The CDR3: CASSQAGNTIYF. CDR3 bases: TGTGCCAGCAGCCAAGCGGGAAACACCATATATTTT.

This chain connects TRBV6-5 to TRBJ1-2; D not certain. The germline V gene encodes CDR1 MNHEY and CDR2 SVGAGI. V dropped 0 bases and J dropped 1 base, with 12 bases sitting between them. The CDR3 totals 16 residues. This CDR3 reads CASSYSGVQSNYGYTF. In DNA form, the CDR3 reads TGTGCCAGCAGTTACTCCGGGGTGCAGAGTAACTATGGCTACACCTTC.

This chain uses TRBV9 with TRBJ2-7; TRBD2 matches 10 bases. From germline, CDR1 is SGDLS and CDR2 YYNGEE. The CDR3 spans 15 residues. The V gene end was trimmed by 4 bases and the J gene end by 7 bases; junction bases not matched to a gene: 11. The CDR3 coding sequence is TGTGCCAGCAGCTCGACTACTAGCGGGGTAGGTGAGCAGTACTTC. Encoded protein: CASSSTTSGVGEQYF.

The CDR3 region is CASSQDAGGEQFF. As DNA, the CDR3 is TGCGCCAGCAGCCAAGATGCGGGGGGTGAGCAGTTCTTC. This chain connects TRBV4-3 to TRBJ2-1; 8 nucleotides match TRBD2. The length of the CDR3 is 13 residues. Germline V gene sequence: CDR1 LGHNA, CDR2 YSLEER. V gave up 0 bases and J gave up 9 bases; unmatched junction bases: 1.

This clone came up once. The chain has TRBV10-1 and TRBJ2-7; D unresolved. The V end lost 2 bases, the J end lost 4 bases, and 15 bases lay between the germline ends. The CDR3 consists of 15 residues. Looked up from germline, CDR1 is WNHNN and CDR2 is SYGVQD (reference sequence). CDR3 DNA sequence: TGCGCCAGCAGTGAGACTCCCGGTGGTGAATACGAGCAGTACTTC. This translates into CASSETPGGEYEQYF.

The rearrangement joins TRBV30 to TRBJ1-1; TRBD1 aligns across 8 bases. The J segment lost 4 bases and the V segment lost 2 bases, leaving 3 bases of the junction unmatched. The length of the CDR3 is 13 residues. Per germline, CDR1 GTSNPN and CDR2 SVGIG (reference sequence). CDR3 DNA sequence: TGTGCCTGGAGTAAGGACAGGGCCACTGAAGCTTTCTTT. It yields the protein CAWSKDRATEAFF.

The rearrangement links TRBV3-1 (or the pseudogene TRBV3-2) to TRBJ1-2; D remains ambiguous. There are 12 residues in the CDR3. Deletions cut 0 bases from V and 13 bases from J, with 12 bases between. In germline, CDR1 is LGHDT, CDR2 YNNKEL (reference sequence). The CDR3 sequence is CASSQDRGGFTF. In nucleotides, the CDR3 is TGTGCCAGCAGCCAAGATCGAGGTGGGTTCACCTTC.